This T cell receptor beta chain came from a study of Graves' ophthalmopathy and Graves' hyperthyroidism. Study-level findings and limits: Also, most clonotypes expanded in the thyroid above 0.001 frequency appeared in blood. Forecasting of ophthalmopathy progression by the model achieved roughly 69% sensitivity and approximately 72% specificity.

Reliance was placed on clinical symptoms, serum thyroxine, TRAb, thyroid ultrasound and orbital computed tomography for diagnosis. Germline V gives CDR1 DFQATT, CDR2 SNEGSKA (reference sequence). The CDR3 covers 13 residues. Amplification of TCR beta CDR3 regions used RNA transcripts. HTBI primers served in a first-round RT-PCR, which a second-round multiplex PCR followed. TCRdb re-called the multiplex PCR reads through MiXCR, storing one row per CDR3 protein. The sample contains around 1,200,000 distinct CDR3 sequences, about two fifths of which appear only once. This clonotype has a handful of counts. Its specificity is unknown. One junction end disagrees with the germline gene, perhaps due to a read error.

The source is an adult man with Graves' hyperthyroidism. The V and J genes are TRBV20-1 and TRBJ2-5; 9 bases are a match to TRBD1. The material sequenced was peripheral blood or thyroid tissue (not recorded which). The CDR3 nucleotides read TGCAGTGCTAGAGATTCCAACCCGGGACAGGGTAACTTC. It specifies CSARDSNPGQGNF.